This T cell receptor beta chain was captured in a study of STAT5B mutations in CD4+ large granular lymphocyte leukemia. The CDR3 spans 14 residues. V gave up 6 bases and J gave up 4 bases, with 15 bases separating them. Per germline, CDR1 SNHLY and CDR2 FYNNEI. The data were produced by immunoSEQ multiplex PCR, yet TCRdb's version contains in-frame clones alone and is incomplete. The sample shows about 34,000 clones, around 76% of them seen only once. This clone was seen a handful of times. The chain employs TRBV2 and TRBJ1-1; D might be TRBD1 (5 bases). The TCR originated in a human donor in good health. The specimen was CD4+ T cells from blood buffy coats. The CDR3 reads CASRLFGGTTEAFF. The CDR3 nucleotides read TGTGCCAGCAGGCTCTTTGGGGGGACCACTGAAGCTTTCTTT.